The 7 T cell receptor beta chains below come from one sample, sequenced in a study of blood T cell repertoires in COVID-19. TCRdb keeps only in-frame clones here, not all; method: immunoSEQ multiplex PCR. The table lists about 160,000 clones, about four fifths of them singletons, with nearly 15% in the top ten. The sequenced material came from peripheral blood. These receptors all stem from a human donor with acute or convalescent COVID-19. The donor label of this sample is uncertain.

This clone has a handful of counts. CDR3 sequence (DNA): TGTGCCAGCAGCTCCTCGAACAGGGGGAATAATTCACCCCTCCACTTT. This sequence encodes CASSSSNRGNNSPLHF. The rearrangement uses TRBV7-9 and TRBJ1-6; 8 nucleotides line up with TRBD1. The CDR3 length is 16 residues. Germline trimming cut 4 bases from V and 5 bases from J; bases unmatched to any gene: 7. The germline CDR1 and CDR2 sequences are SEHNR and FQNEAQ (reference sequence).

V and J are TRBV5-4 and TRBJ2-6, with 8 bases identical to TRBD1. Germline loops: CDR1 SGHNT, CDR2 YYREEE (reference sequence). This CDR3 is 15 amino acids long. Trimming cost V 4 bases and J 5 bases; bases outside gene matches: 5. The CDR3 sequence: CASSPDRARANVLTF. CDR3 nucleotide sequence: TGTGCCAGCAGCCCGGACAGGGCTCGGGCCAACGTCCTGACTTTC.

The gene calls are TRBV2 and TRBJ2-7; tentative D call: TRBD1 (5 bases). V was pared by 0 bases and J by 2 bases, with 11 bases between. This CDR3 contains 15 residues. The germline CDR1 and CDR2 sequences are SNHLY and FYNNEI. The DNA of the CDR3 is TGTGCCAGCAGTGAAGCACCAAGGGGAACCTACGAGCAGTACTTC. Its protein is CASSEAPRGTYEQYF.

J is TRBJ2-5 and V is TRBV25-1; 7 nucleotides line up with TRBD1. V was pared by 1 base and J by 2 bases, with 10 bases of the junction left unmatched. CDR1 and CDR2 from the germline V gene are MGHDK and SYGVNS. The CDR3 extends over 17 amino acids. Here the CDR3 reads CASSEFFGTEGQETQYF. Here the CDR3 DNA reads TGTGCCAGCAGTGAATTTTTCGGGACAGAGGGACAAGAGACCCAGTACTTC.

The rearrangement joins TRBV7-8 to TRBJ2-2; 13 positions match TRBD2. The CDR3 totals 17 residues. J was trimmed by 2 bases and V by 5 bases; bases with no gene match: 5. Looked up from germline, CDR1 is SGHVS and CDR2 is FQNEAQ. DNA for the CDR3: TGTGCCAGCAGCCGAGGACTAGCGGGGGACAACACCGGGGAGCTGTTTTTT. It codes for CASSRGLAGDNTGELFF.

The genes are TRBV18 and TRBJ2-5; D may be TRBD2 (5 bases). V was clipped by 1 base and J by 5 bases, with 14 bases between them. Germline loops: CDR1 KGHSH, CDR2 LQKENI. CDR3 size: 15 residues. The CDR3 bases are TGTGCCAGCTCACCACTATCCGGGATTGAGGAGACCCAGTACTTC. Its translation: CASSPLSGIEETQYF.

The V gene is TRBV5-1, the J gene TRBJ1-2, with D possibly matching TRBD1 (6 bases). The CDR3 has 14 amino acids. V was trimmed by 5 bases and J by 2 bases, leaving 13 bases between them. Looked up from germline, CDR1 is SGHRS and CDR2 is YFSETQ. The CDR3 loop reads CASRSTGTNYGYTF. DNA for the CDR3: TGCGCCAGCAGGAGTACAGGGACAAACTATGGCTACACCTTC.